This TCR beta chain was sequenced in a study of OX40 agonist ivuxolimab in advanced cancers. A note on the overall study: Ivuxolimab was an agonistic, fully human IgG2 monoclonal antibody directed against OX40 (CD134), a costimulatory receptor. Three dose-escalation patients achieved partial responses, one with hepatocellular carcinoma and two with cutaneous melanoma. Of the 50 to 55 patients in dose escalation, about 20 had hepatocellular carcinoma, some 15 had melanoma, 9 had renal cell carcinoma and 9 had head and neck cancer. The paper covers the monotherapy dose-escalation part of the phase I ivuxolimab trial, which included N = 52 patients. Intravenous ivuxolimab was administered to patients every 2 weeks at six dose levels: 0.01, 0.1, 0.3, 1.5, 3 and 10 mg/kg. The point of sequencing TCRbeta in the periphery was to test whether ivuxolimab changed TCR sequence diversity and drove clonal T-cell expansion. Patients were allowed to have had prior anti-PD-1, anti-PD-L1 or anti-CTLA-4 therapy, and less than 45% of the dose-escalation patients had previously received checkpoint inhibitors. A male proportion of about 79% and a mean age of roughly 55 years, ranging from about 23 to 79, were recorded for the dose-escalation cohort. The study at large found these results: On average, CD8+ T cells showed more expanded clones than CD4+ T cells after ivuxolimab. Which antigens the clonally expanded peripheral T cells were specific for was not determined. In the 0.1-3.0 mg/kg groups, partial responders were among the patients with the lowest normalized peripheral clonal expansion, particularly in CD8+ T cells. At doses from 0.1 to 3.0 mg/kg, clonal expansion was seen in both CD4+ and CD8+ blood T cells between baseline and week 6. Low levels of normalized T-cell clonal expansion were also shown by some nonresponding patients.

Concerning this clone: What this receptor recognizes is not known. There are no base qualities to consult, and no much larger clone falls within one base.

Genomic DNA was isolated from the sorted cells so that the TCRbeta CDR3 region could be sequenced. TCRbeta CDR3 regions were sequenced using the immunoSEQ Assay. TCRdb's version of the immuneACCESS table is confined to in-frame rearrangements and falls short of the full clone set. An unresolved V gene accounts for under half of the shortfall where checked; the remainder is of unknown origin. Counted in this sample were approximately 43,000 clones; approximately 88% of them appeared once. Under 0.7% of the sample is held by the ten biggest clonotypes. The cysteine opens and the phenylalanine closes a CDR3 of 14 amino acids. Here the CDR3 DNA is all that survives: 42 bases in frame from base 1. The V end loses 5 bases and the J end loses 2 bases, and a stretch of 12 bases separates them. CDR1 and CDR2 are drawn from the germline V gene: SGHTA, FQGNSA. Patients with a history of autoimmune disease or receiving systemic immunosuppression were excluded from the trial. Peripheral blood for TCR sequencing was drawn from every dose cohort at baseline, at cycle 4 day 1 and at cycle 7 day 1. The samples were drawn from a first-in-human, open-label, multicenter phase I dose-escalation trial of ivuxolimab. The trial enrolled adults with locally advanced or metastatic head and neck squamous cell, hepatocellular, melanoma or renal cell carcinoma. CD4+ and CD8+ T cells were sorted separately from peripheral blood before TCR sequencing.

The clonotype originates from an adult with an advanced solid tumor such as melanoma, head and neck, liver or kidney cancer. The sample was CD4+ or CD8+ T cells sorted from blood, taken in a trial of the OX40 agonist ivuxolimab. The rearrangement combines TRBV7-2 with TRBJ1-2; confidence is insufficient to name the D gene. For the CDR3, the sequence is CASSDVFQNYGYTF. The bases are TGTGCCAGCAGCGACGTCTTTCAGAACTATGGCTACACCTTC.